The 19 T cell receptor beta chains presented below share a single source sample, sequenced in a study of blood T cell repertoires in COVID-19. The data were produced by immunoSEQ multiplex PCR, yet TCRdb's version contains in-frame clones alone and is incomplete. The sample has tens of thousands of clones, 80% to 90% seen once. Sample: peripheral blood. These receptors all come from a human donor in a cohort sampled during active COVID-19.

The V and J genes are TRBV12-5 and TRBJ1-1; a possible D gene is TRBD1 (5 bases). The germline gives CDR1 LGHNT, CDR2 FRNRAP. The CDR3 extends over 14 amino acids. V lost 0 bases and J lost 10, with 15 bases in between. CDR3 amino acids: CASGLVPTDISAFF. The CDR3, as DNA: TGTGCTAGTGGTTTGGTCCCGACGGACATTTCAGCTTTCTTT.

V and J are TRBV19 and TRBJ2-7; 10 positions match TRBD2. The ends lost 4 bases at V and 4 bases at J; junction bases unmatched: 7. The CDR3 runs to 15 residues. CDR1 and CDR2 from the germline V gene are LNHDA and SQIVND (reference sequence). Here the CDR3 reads CASSTYTAGGYEQYF. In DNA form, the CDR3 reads TGTGCCAGTAGTACCTATACAGCGGGAGGGTACGAGCAGTACTTC. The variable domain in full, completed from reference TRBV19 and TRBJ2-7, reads DGGITQSPKYLFRKEGQNVTLSCEQNLNHDAMYWYRQDPGQGLRLIYYSQIVNDFQKGDIAEGYSVSREKKESFPLTVTSAQKNPTAFYLCASSTYTAGGYEQYFGPGTRLTVT.

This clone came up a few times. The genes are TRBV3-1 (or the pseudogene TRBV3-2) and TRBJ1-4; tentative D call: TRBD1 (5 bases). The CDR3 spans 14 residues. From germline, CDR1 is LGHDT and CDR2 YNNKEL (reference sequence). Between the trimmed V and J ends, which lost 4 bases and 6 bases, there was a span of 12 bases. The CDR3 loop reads CASSLMGTDEKLFF. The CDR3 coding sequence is TGTGCCAGCAGCCTTATGGGGACTGATGAAAAACTGTTTTTT.

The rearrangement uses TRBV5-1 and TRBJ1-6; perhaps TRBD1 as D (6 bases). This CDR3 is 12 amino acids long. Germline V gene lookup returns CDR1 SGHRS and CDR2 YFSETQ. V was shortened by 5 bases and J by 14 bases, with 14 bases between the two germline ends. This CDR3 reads CASSLQGSTLHF. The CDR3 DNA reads TGCGCCAGCAGTTTGCAGGGGAGCACCCTCCACTTT.

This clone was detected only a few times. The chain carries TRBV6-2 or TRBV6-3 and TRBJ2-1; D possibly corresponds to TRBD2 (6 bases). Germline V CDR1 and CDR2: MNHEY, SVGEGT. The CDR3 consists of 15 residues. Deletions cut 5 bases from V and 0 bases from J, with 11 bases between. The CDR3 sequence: CASSILGGSYNEQFF. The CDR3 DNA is TGTGCCAGCAGTATCCTCGGGGGCTCCTACAATGAGCAGTTCTTC.

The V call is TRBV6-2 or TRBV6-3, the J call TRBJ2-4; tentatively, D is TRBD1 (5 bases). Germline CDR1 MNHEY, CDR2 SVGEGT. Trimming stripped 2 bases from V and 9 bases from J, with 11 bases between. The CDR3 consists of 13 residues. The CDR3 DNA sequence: TGTGCCAGCAGTTACGGGGATCAGGGCATTCAGTACTTC. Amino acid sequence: CASSYGDQGIQYF.

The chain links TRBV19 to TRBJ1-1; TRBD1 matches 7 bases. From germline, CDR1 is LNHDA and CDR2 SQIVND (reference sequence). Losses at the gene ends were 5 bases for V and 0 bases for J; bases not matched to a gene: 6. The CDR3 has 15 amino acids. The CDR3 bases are TGTGCCAGTAGTTTGGACAGGCCGATGAACACTGAAGCTTTCTTT. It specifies CASSLDRPMNTEAFF.

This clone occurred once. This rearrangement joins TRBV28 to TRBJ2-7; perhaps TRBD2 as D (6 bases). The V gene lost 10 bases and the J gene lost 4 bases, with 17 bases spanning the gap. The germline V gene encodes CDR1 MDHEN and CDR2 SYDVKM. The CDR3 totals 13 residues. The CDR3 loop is CATYQPGVYEQYF. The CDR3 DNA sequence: TGTGCCACCTACCAACCGGGGGTGTACGAGCAGTACTTC.

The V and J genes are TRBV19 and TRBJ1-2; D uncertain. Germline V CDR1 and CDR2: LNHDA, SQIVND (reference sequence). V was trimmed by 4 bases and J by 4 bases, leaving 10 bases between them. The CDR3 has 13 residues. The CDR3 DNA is TGTGCCAGTAGTACACAGTCTGGCTATGGCTACACCTTC. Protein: CASSTQSGYGYTF.

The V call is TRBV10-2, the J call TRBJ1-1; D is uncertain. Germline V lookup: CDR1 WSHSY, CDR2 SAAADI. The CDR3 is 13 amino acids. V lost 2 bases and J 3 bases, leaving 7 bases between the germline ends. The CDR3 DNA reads TGCGCCAGCAGTGAGCTTCGTTACACTGAAGCTTTCTTT. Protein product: CASSELRYTEAFF.

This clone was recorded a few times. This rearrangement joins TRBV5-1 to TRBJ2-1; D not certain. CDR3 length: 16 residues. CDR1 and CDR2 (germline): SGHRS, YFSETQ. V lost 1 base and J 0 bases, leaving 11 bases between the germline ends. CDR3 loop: CASSLSGPSSYNEQFF. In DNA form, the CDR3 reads TGCGCCAGCAGCTTGTCGGGTCCGAGCTCCTACAATGAGCAGTTCTTC.

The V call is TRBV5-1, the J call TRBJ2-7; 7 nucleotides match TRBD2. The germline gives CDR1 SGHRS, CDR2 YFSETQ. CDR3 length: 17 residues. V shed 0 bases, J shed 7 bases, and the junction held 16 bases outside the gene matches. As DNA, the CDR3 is TGCGCCAGCAGCTTGGATAAGCGGGGCGGAGGGTTGGAAGAGCAGTACTTC. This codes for CASSLDKRGGGLEEQYF.

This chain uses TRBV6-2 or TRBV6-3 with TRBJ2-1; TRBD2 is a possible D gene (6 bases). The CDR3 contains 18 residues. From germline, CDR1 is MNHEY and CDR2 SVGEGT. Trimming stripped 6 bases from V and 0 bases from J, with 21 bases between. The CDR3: CASSQIGGTLSSYNEQFF. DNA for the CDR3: TGTGCCAGCAGCCAGATTGGCGGGACCCTGAGCTCCTACAATGAGCAGTTCTTC.

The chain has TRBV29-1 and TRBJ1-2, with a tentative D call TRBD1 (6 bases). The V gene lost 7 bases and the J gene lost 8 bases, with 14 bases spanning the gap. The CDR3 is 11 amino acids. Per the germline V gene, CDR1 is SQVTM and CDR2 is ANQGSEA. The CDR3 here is CSGGGHPGYTF. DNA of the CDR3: TGCAGCGGGGGGGGCCACCCGGGCTACACCTTC.

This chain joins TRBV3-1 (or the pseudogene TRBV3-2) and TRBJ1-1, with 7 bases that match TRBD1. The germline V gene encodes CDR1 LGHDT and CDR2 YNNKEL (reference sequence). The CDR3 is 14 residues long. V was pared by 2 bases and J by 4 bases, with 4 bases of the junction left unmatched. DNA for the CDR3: TGTGCCAGCAGCCAAAGGGCAGGGGGCACTGAAGCTTTCTTT. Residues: CASSQRAGGTEAFF.

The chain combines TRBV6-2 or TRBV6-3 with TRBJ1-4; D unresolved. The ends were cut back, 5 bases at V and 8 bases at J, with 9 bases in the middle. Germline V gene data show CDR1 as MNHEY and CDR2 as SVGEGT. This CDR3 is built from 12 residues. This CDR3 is CASSDIEEKLFF. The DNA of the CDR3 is TGTGCCAGCAGTGACATAGAAGAAAAACTGTTTTTT.

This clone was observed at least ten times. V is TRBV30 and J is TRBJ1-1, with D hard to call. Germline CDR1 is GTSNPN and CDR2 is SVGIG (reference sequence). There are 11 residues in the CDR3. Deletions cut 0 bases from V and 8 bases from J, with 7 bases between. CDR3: CAWSVQAEAFF. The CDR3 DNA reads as TGTGCCTGGAGTGTACAAGCGGAAGCTTTCTTT.

The CDR3 DNA is TGTGCCAGTAGTCCAGGTTTTTACTATGGCTACACCTTC. Its protein is CASSPGFYYGYTF. The V call is TRBV19, the J call TRBJ1-2; D unresolved. This CDR3 comprises 13 residues. From germline, CDR1 is LNHDA and CDR2 SQIVND (reference sequence). Trimming pared 5 bases from V and 3 bases from J, leaving 10 bases between.

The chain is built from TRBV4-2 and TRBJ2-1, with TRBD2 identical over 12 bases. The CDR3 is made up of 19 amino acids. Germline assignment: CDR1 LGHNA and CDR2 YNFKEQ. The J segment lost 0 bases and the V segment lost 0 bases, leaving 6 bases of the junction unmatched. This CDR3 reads CASSQDGLAGGSSYNEQFF. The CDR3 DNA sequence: TGTGCCAGCAGCCAAGATGGGCTAGCGGGGGGGAGCTCCTACAATGAGCAGTTCTTC.